The 21 T cell receptor beta chains below come from one sample, sequenced in a study of T cells in Graves' hyperthyroidism and ophthalmopathy. Using RNA transcripts as the source, TCR beta CDR3 regions were amplified. The TCR CDR3 first-round RT-PCR relied on the HTBI primer set. TCRdb re-called the multiplex PCR reads through MiXCR, storing one row per CDR3 protein. The sample contains about 510,000 distinct CDR3 sequences, about 46% of which appear only once. The sample was peripheral blood or thyroid tissue (not recorded which). These receptors originate from an adult woman with Graves' disease, either hyperthyroidism or ophthalmopathy (not recorded which).

This clonotype was found many times. J is TRBJ2-2 and V is TRBV9, with a weak D call TRBD2 (6 bases). V was trimmed by 3 bases and J by 1 base, leaving 7 bases between them. From germline, CDR1 is SGDLS and CDR2 YYNGEE. The CDR3 is 14 amino acids. The CDR3 bases are TGTGCCAGCAGCGGGAGGGAGAACACCGGGGAGCTGTTTTTT. Its protein is CASSGRENTGELFF.

This chain joins TRBV4-3 and TRBJ2-2; TRBD2 matches at 8 bases. Germline trimming cut 3 bases from V and 2 bases from J; bases unmatched to any gene: 11. The CDR3 consists of 18 residues. CDR1 and CDR2 (germline): LGHNA, YSLEER. The CDR3 sequence is CASSHRAGGRDNTGELFF. CDR3 sequence (DNA): TGCGCCAGCAGCCATCGGGCGGGGGGCAGGGATAACACCGGGGAGCTGTTTTTT.

This sequence joins TRBV7-7 and TRBJ2-7, with TRBD1 matching over 11 bases. The CDR3 is 14 amino acids. Looked up from germline, CDR1 is SSHAT and CDR2 is FNYEAQ (reference sequence). Germline trimming cut 5 bases from V and 5 bases from J; bases unmatched to any gene: 5. For the CDR3, the DNA is TGTGCCAGCAGCACCGGACAGGGGGCGGACGAGCAGTACTTC. Translating it yields CASSTGQGADEQYF.

This chain uses TRBV7-2 with TRBJ2-2; D remains ambiguous. CDR1 is SGHTA, CDR2 FQGNSA, per germline. CDR3 length: 14 amino acids. V was clipped by 5 bases and J by 5 bases, with 12 bases between them. Here the CDR3 reads CASSRLRPTGELFF. Written as DNA, the CDR3 is TGTGCCAGCAGCCGCCTCCGTCCTACCGGGGAGCTGTTTTTT.

This chain connects TRBV19 to TRBJ2-1, with 8 bases aligning to TRBD1. The DNA end is more similar to TRBJ2-7, so the J call may be wrong. This CDR3 is built from 15 residues. The germline CDR1 and CDR2 sequences are LNHDA and SQIVND (reference sequence). The DNA for the CDR3 is TGTGCCAACCATCCCGGGACAGGTACTACCTACGAGCAGTACTTC. Translation: CANHPGTGTTYEQYF.

This clonotype was seen ten or more times. The chain carries TRBV6-1 and TRBJ2-7, with D perhaps matching TRBD2 (6 bases). Germline assignment: CDR1 MNHNS and CDR2 SASEGT. The CDR3 contains 15 residues. Deletions cut 1 base from V and 3 bases from J, with 13 bases between. Here the CDR3 reads CASSEEEGGYYEQYF. The CDR3 bases are TGTGCCAGCAGTGAAGAGGAGGGAGGATACTACGAGCAGTACTTC.

The chain is built from TRBV10-3 and TRBJ2-5; TRBD2 matches at 11 bases. In germline, CDR1 is ENHRY, CDR2 SYGVKD. The junction had 3 bases not matched to a gene; V was cut back by 6 bases and J by 3 bases. The CDR3 has 14 residues. The CDR3 DNA reads as TGTGCCATCAGCCGACTAGCGGGGAAAGAGACCCAGTACTTC. Translated: CAISRLAGKETQYF.

The chain carries TRBV6-5 and TRBJ2-7, with unresolved D. Trimming took 4 bases from V and 2 from J, leaving 9 bases between them. Germline assignment: CDR1 MNHEY and CDR2 SVGAGI. This CDR3 has 13 residues. The CDR3, as DNA: TGTGCCAGCAGTTCTGTTCCTCCCTACGAGCAGTACTTC. Residues: CASSSVPPYEQYF.

V usage is TRBV10-3 and J usage is TRBJ2-3; D unclear. Germline V gene lookup returns CDR1 ENHRY and CDR2 SYGVKD. The CDR3 spans 13 residues. Trimming removed 6 bases from V and 0 bases from J, with 7 bases in between. The CDR3 DNA reads TGTGCCATCAGGCCGGACAGCACAGATACGCAGTATTTT. Translation gives CAIRPDSTDTQYF.

The J gene is TRBJ2-5, the V gene TRBV9, with 10 nucleotides matching TRBD2. The J call could be wrong; TRBJ2-1 is a better fit for the DNA end. CDR3 size: 15 residues. Germline CDR1 is SGDLS and CDR2 is YYNGEE. This CDR3 is CASSVLSGRASEQFF. In DNA form, the CDR3 reads TGTGCCAGCAGCGTACTAAGCGGGAGGGCCTCTGAGCAGTTCTTC.

This clonotype was seen many times. This chain connects TRBV20-1 to TRBJ1-6; TRBD1 is a possible D gene (5 bases). CDR1 is DFQATT and CDR2 is SNEGSKA in the germline V gene (reference sequence). The V end was cut by 0 bases, the J end by 6 bases, with 12 bases between. CDR3 length equals 15 residues. CDR3 DNA sequence: TGCAGTGCTAGAGATATGGGGCTGGTTAATTCACCCCTCCACTTT. Protein: CSARDMGLVNSPLHF.

In this sample, this clonotype turned up many times. This chain connects TRBV7-2 to TRBJ1-2; a weak D match, TRBD1 (5 bases). Per germline, CDR1 SGHTA and CDR2 FQGNSA. The CDR3 totals 15 residues. V shed 3 bases and J shed 1 base, with 12 bases lying between them. CDR3 region: CASSFRDSLNYGYTF. The CDR3 DNA reads TGTGCCAGCAGCTTCCGGGACTCCCTTAACTATGGCTACACCTTC.

In DNA, the CDR3 is TGCAGTGCTAGCGACGGGACGCACACTGAAGCTTTCTTT. It is translated as CSASDGTHTEAFF. The rearrangement joins TRBV20-1 to TRBJ1-1; tentative D call: TRBD1 (5 bases). The germline CDR1 and CDR2 sequences are DFQATT and SNEGSKA (reference sequence). Trimming shortened V by 3 bases and J by 3 bases, and 11 bases separated the two germline ends. The CDR3 runs 13 residues.

The genes are TRBV10-3 and TRBJ2-2; 12 bases align to TRBD1. V lost 8 bases to trimming and J lost 4 bases; unmatched junction nucleotides: 8. Germline CDR1 reads ENHRY; CDR2 reads SYGVKD. This CDR3 has 16 amino acids. In DNA, the CDR3 is TGTGCCATCGAGCCGGGACAGGGGGCGATCACCGGGGAGCTGTTTTTT. Translating gives CAIEPGQGAITGELFF.

Ten or more counts support this clonotype. The V gene is TRBV7-3, the J gene TRBJ2-7; perhaps D is TRBD1 or TRBD2 (5 bases each). CDR3 length: 13 residues. Germline V CDR1 and CDR2: SGHTA, FQGTGA. V gave up 5 bases and J gave up 6 bases, with 14 bases separating them. The chain's CDR3 is CASSTGPLREQYF. CDR3 nucleotide sequence: TGTGCCAGCAGCACGGGACCGCTCCGCGAGCAGTACTTC.

The genes are TRBV12-3 or TRBV12-4 and TRBJ2-7, with D possibly being TRBD1 or TRBD2 (5 bases each). The CDR3 runs 12 residues. Trimming pared 6 bases from V and 8 bases from J, leaving 14 bases between. The chain's CDR3 is CASSPLQGQQYF. The DNA of the CDR3 is TGTGCCAGCAGCCCTCTCCAGGGACAGCAGTACTTC.

This clonotype was seen ten or more times. The chain joins TRBV4-1 to TRBJ1-2; 7 bases map to TRBD1. V lost 2 bases, J lost 4 bases, and 10 bases stayed unmatched. Germline V gives CDR1 MGHRA, CDR2 YSYEKL. CDR3 size: 16 residues. CDR3 DNA: TGCGCCAGCAGCCAATCGCGGACAGGCGTTCCCTATGGCTACACCTTC. Translation: CASSQSRTGVPYGYTF.

This clonotype came up many times. The rearrangement links TRBV7-2 to TRBJ1-4; D is perhaps TRBD1 (5 bases). V lost 6 bases to trimming and J lost 4 bases, with 12 bases between them. The CDR3 spans 14 residues. Germline V lookup: CDR1 SGHTA, CDR2 FQGNSA. The CDR3 DNA is TGTGCCAGCAGTCCCCGGGGCGTTAATGAAAAACTGTTTTTT. Amino acid sequence: CASSPRGVNEKLFF.

This clonotype was seen ten or more times. The V call is TRBV19, the J call TRBJ2-5, with D tentatively TRBD1 or TRBD2 (5 bases each). CDR1 and CDR2 from the germline V gene are LNHDA and SQIVND (reference sequence). CDR3 length: 15 residues. V shed 5 bases and J shed 3 bases, with 16 bases lying between them. The DNA for the CDR3 is TGTGCCAGTAGTCCCCAACCCGGGACGGAAGAGACCCAGTACTTC. Translated: CASSPQPGTEETQYF.

The V gene is TRBV15, the J gene TRBJ1-5, with D perhaps TRBD1 (5 bases). Germline values: CDR1 LNHNV, CDR2 YYDKDF (reference sequence). V was cut by 0 bases and J by 6 bases, with 18 bases left in between. The CDR3 runs to 17 residues. The CDR3 DNA is TGTGCCACCAGCAGAGATCGATGGCAGGGAAGGGGTCAGCCCCAGCATTTT. Amino acids: CATSRDRWQGRGQPQHF.

The V and J genes are TRBV7-1 and TRBJ2-6, with 9 bases lining up with TRBD1. TRBV7-1 is classed as an ORF, of uncertain function. The CDR3 runs 17 residues. With 5 bases clipped from V and 0 bases from J, the junction kept 5 bases outside the gene matches. The DNA for the CDR3 is TGTGCCAGCAGCGCAGGGACAGGGAACTCTGGGGCCAACGTCCTGACTTTC. This gives the protein CASSAGTGNSGANVLTF.